A single sample gave rise to the 14 T cell receptor beta chains below, sequenced in a study of PD-L1 blockade in urothelial cancer. Time point reported: peripheral blood 6 weeks after treatment start. Sequencing was performed with immunoSEQ multiplex PCR; in TCRdb, only in-frame clones are kept and a portion is missing. Of about 130,000 clones detected, around 86% appear once; the ten largest clones hold 2.4%. The material was PBMCs, obtained around atezolizumab (anti-PD-L1) treatment. These receptors all stem from a man aged 45-65 years with urothelial cancer.

The chain has TRBV30 and TRBJ1-2, with TRBD1 matching 8 bases. Germline V gene sequence: CDR1 GTSNPN, CDR2 SVGIG (reference sequence). The CDR3 sequence is 13 residues long. V trimming: 8 bases; J trimming: 2 bases; junction bases outside the gene matches: 7. CDR3 loop: CARQQGENYGYTF. CDR3 in DNA: TGTGCCCGCCAACAGGGGGAGAACTATGGCTACACCTTC.

There are many counts of this clone. The chain joins TRBV5-1 to TRBJ2-2; D is unclear. The CDR3 loop spans 17 amino acids. Trimming shortened V by 3 bases and J by 1 base, and 16 bases separated the two germline ends. CDR1 and CDR2 (germline): SGHRS, YFSETQ. This CDR3 is CASSSALDPLNTGELFF. The CDR3 DNA follows: TGCGCCAGCAGCTCCGCTCTAGATCCCTTGAACACCGGGGAGCTGTTTTTT.

This clone appeared a single time. The chain joins TRBV7-3 to TRBJ2-3; 14 bases fit TRBD2. CDR1 and CDR2 (germline): SGHTA, FQGTGA. The CDR3 has 16 amino acids. J gave up 3 bases and V 5 bases, and 4 bases lay outside the gene matches. CDR3 region: CASSRGTSGSTDTQYF. Here the CDR3 DNA reads TGTGCCAGCAGCCGAGGGACTAGCGGGAGTACAGATACGCAGTATTTT. Supplemented by reference TRBV7-3 and TRBJ2-3, the full variable domain reads GAGVSQTPSNKVTEKGKYVELRCDPISGHTALYWYRQSLGQGPEFLIYFQGTGAADDSGLPNDRFFAVRPEGSVSTLKIQRTERGDSAVYLCASSRGTSGSTDTQYFGPGTRLTVL.

J is TRBJ2-1 and V is TRBV4-1; TRBD1 aligns across 12 bases. V was clipped by 3 bases and J by 2 bases; unmatched bases: 8. Looked up from germline, CDR1 is MGHRA and CDR2 is YSYEKL. There are 18 residues in the CDR3. CDR3 in amino acids: CASSHAPGQGAAYNEQFF. The CDR3, as DNA: TGCGCCAGCAGCCATGCTCCGGGACAGGGGGCAGCCTACAATGAGCAGTTCTTC.

The chain joins TRBV7-3 to TRBJ2-7, with TRBD2 identical over 7 bases. The CDR3 length is 15 residues. Trimming took 1 base from V and 6 from J; bases not matched to a gene: 9. Germline CDR1 SGHTA, CDR2 FQGTGA. The CDR3, as DNA: TGTGCCAGCAGCTTAAATGGGCGGGAGCTATCCGAGCAGTACTTC. This sequence encodes CASSLNGRELSEQYF.

The chain employs TRBV5-1 and TRBJ2-2; the match to TRBD2 covers 12 bases. CDR1 SGHRS and CDR2 YFSETQ come from the germline V gene. With V trimmed by 4 bases and J by 1 base, 2 bases remained unmatched. CDR3 length equals 16 residues. CDR3 region: CASSPLAGGNTGELFF. The DNA of the CDR3 is TGCGCCAGCAGCCCACTAGCGGGAGGGAACACCGGGGAGCTGTTTTTT.

The CDR3 DNA is TGTGCCTGGAGTAGAGGCAACTTCGCGGGAGATACGCAGTATTTT. It translates to CAWSRGNFAGDTQYF. The J gene is TRBJ2-3, the V gene TRBV30; D might be TRBD2 (5 bases). Between the trimmed V and J ends, which lost 2 bases and 5 bases, there was a span of 17 bases. The CDR3 has 15 amino acids. The germline CDR1 and CDR2 sequences are GTSNPN and SVGIG (reference sequence).

The genes are TRBV27 and TRBJ2-7; 10 positions agree with TRBD1. In germline, CDR1 is MNHEY, CDR2 SMNVEV (reference sequence). The J segment lost 5 bases and the V segment lost 10 bases, leaving 14 bases of the junction unmatched. This CDR3 contains 15 residues. The CDR3 DNA reads as TGTGCCACTGCTGAAATTGGGACAGGGGTCCACGAGCAGTACTTC. It specifies CATAEIGTGVHEQYF.

The chain has TRBV20-1 and TRBJ2-3; no firm D call. This CDR3 has 11 amino acids. V was trimmed by 8 bases and J by 1 base, leaving 7 bases between them. Germline V gene data show CDR1 as DFQATT and CDR2 as SNEGSKA (reference sequence). The CDR3 coding sequence is TGCAGTTTACAGCGCACAGATACGCAGTATTTT. This codes for CSLQRTDTQYF.

This clone was found a few times. This rearrangement joins TRBV15 to TRBJ1-5, with D possibly matching TRBD1 (5 bases). With 2 bases removed from V and 5 bases from J, the gap between germline ends came to 13 bases. The CDR3 runs to 15 residues. Germline CDR1 LNHNV, CDR2 YYDKDF (reference sequence). CDR3 in DNA: TGTGCCACCAGCAGACCGCGGGGCGGGGATCAGCCCCAGCATTTT. Translation gives CATSRPRGGDQPQHF.

Details on this clone: The junction and the germline gene differ at one end; a read error may be behind it. DNA of the CDR3: TGTGCCAGTACCCGGGACTACTATGAGCAGTTCTTC. Its translation: CASTRDYYEQFF. The chain has TRBV6-1 and TRBJ2-1, with 7 bases identical to TRBD2. Germline V gene sequence: CDR1 MNHNS, CDR2 SASEGT. The CDR3 spans 12 residues.

The CDR3 DNA reads as TGTGCCAGCAGCCGAACTAGCGGGAGAGGGTCCTACAATGAGCAGTTCTTC. This codes for CASSRTSGRGSYNEQFF. The V call is TRBV7-2, the J call TRBJ2-1; 11 nucleotides align to TRBD2. Germline assignment: CDR1 SGHTA and CDR2 FQGNSA. This CDR3 spans 17 amino acids. After removal of 5 bases from V and 1 base from J, the junction contained 7 bases not matched to a gene.

The V and J genes are TRBV7-2 and TRBJ1-5; D possibly corresponds to TRBD1 (5 bases). Per the germline V gene, CDR1 is SGHTA and CDR2 is FQGNSA. The CDR3 covers 15 residues. The V end lost 0 bases, the J end lost 4 bases, and 10 bases lay between the germline ends. The CDR3 loop is CASSLAGRVNQPQHF. The DNA of the CDR3 is TGTGCCAGCAGCTTAGCAGGCAGGGTAAATCAGCCCCAGCATTTT.

V is TRBV18 and J is TRBJ1-2; 9 nucleotides match TRBD1. V lost 3 bases to trimming and J lost 7 bases; unmatched junction nucleotides: 9. The CDR3 has 15 residues. Germline loops: CDR1 KGHSH, CDR2 LQKENI. CDR3 protein: CASSPNRGRGAGYTF. CDR3 nucleotide sequence: TGTGCCAGCTCACCGAACAGGGGGCGTGGGGCTGGCTACACCTTC.